This T cell receptor beta chain was obtained from a study of CD8 T cells in ankylosing spondylitis. Findings and limits, study-wide: Reportedly, matched ankylosing spondylitis synovial fluid was significantly enriched for disease-linked clones. Made up of eight or nine highly homologous variants, a TCR beta motif appeared characteristic of ankylosing spondylitis blood. Disease-associated clones were CD8+ and fairly uncommon in peripheral blood.

Making use of molecular barcodes, quantitative 5'-RACE generated TCR beta libraries. TCRdb re-analysed the 5' RACE reads in MiXCR, keeping a single row per CDR3 protein. Of about 250,000 distinct CDR3 sequences detected, under 35% appear once; the ten largest clones hold around 4%. In its sample, this clonotype was seen a few times. The antigen is not known. CDR3 size: 15 residues. Germline lookup yields CDR1 DFQATT and CDR2 SNEGSKA (reference sequence). Losses at the gene ends were 2 bases for V and 3 bases for J; bases not matched to a gene: 5. The sequenced sample was blood, either unsorted or a sorted T cell fraction (not recorded which). The rearrangement links TRBV20-1 to TRBJ1-5; 9 nucleotides align to TRBD1. This TCR derives from a male donor with ankylosing spondylitis or in good health (not recorded which). This CDR3 is CSARPDRGSNQPQHF. In DNA, the CDR3 is TGCAGTGCTAGACCCGACAGGGGGTCCAATCAGCCCCAGCATTTT.